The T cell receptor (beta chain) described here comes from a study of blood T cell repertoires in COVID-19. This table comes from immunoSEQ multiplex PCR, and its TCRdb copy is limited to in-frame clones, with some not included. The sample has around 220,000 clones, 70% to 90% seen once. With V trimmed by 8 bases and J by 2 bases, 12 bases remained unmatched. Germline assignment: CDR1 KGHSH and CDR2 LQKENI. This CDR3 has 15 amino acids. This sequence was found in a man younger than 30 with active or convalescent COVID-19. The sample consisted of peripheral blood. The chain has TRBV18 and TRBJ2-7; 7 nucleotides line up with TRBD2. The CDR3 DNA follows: TGTGCCAGCCAACCGGGGAGGGCCGCGACCTACGAGCAGTACTTC. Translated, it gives CASQPGRAATYEQYF.